Reported below is one T cell receptor beta chain. Germline assignment: CDR1 KGHSH and CDR2 LQKENI. This CDR3 has 18 amino acids. V shed 3 bases and J shed 1 base, with 21 bases lying between them. Donors in the study were healthy people who gave bone marrow. These data come from a study of cytomegalovirus exposure and HLA in healthy donors. The PCR made use of 60 Vbeta and 13 Jbeta primers. The repertoire was sequenced with immunoSEQ multiplex PCR; TCRdb's copy has only in-frame clones and lacks some. The data contain fewer than 80,000 clones, 65% to 80% of them seen just once; the ten biggest clones take up roughly 5%.

The chain recombines TRBV18 with TRBJ1-1, with D perhaps TRBD1 (6 bases). This receptor was taken from a woman in her 30s in good health and CMV-seronegative. The sample taken for sequencing was PBMCs. The CDR3 DNA follows: TGTGCCAGCTCACCGTCGAAACAGGGTGGAGTGGGGAACACTGAAGCTTTCTTT. Translated: CASSPSKQGGVGNTEAFF.